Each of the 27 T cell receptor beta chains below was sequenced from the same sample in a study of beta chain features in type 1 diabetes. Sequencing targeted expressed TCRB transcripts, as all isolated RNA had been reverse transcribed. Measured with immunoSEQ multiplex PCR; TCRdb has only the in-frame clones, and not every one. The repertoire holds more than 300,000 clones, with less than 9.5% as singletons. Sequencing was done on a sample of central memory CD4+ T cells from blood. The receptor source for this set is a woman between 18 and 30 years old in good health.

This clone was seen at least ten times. The CDR3 protein is CASSPDRYNEQFF. DNA of the CDR3: TGTGCCAGCAGTCCGGACAGATACAATGAGCAGTTCTTC. The chain has TRBV27 and TRBJ2-1, with D possibly being TRBD1 (6 bases). Trimming stripped 5 bases from V and 4 bases from J, with 9 bases between. CDR3 size: 13 residues. Germline V gene data show CDR1 as MNHEY and CDR2 as SMNVEV (reference sequence).

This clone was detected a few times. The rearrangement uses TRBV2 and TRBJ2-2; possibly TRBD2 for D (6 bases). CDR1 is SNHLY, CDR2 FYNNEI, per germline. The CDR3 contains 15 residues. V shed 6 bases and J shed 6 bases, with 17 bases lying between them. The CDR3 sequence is CASRPPGRLAGELFF. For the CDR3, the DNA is TGTGCCAGCAGACCACCAGGGAGGTTAGCCGGGGAGCTGTTTTTT.

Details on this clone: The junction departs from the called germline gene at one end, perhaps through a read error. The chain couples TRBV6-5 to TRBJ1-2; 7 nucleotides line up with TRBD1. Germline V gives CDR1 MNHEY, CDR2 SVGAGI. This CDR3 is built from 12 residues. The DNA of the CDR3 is TGTGCCATCAGTGGGGACAGCTATGGCTACACCTTC. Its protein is CAISGDSYGYTF.

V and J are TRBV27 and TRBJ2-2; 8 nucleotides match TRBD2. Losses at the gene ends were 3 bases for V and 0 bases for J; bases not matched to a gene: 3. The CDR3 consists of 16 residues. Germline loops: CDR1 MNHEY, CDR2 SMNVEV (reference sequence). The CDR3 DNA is TGTGCCAGCAGTTTGCTAGCGGGCGCGAACACCGGGGAGCTGTTTTTT. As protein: CASSLLAGANTGELFF.

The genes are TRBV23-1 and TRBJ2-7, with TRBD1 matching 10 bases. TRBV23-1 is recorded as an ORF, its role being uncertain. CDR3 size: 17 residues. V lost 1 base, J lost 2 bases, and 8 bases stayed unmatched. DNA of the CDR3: TGCGCCAGCAGTCAATGGGCGCAGGACAGGGGGACCTACGAGCAGTACTTC. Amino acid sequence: CASSQWAQDRGTYEQYF.

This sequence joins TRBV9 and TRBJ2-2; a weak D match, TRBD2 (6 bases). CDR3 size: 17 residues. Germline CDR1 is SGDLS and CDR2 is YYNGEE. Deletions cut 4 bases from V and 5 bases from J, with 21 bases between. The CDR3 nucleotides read TGTGCCAGCAGCCCCCGGGGAGAGGGAGGACGTACCGGGGAGCTGTTTTTT. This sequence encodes CASSPRGEGGRTGELFF.

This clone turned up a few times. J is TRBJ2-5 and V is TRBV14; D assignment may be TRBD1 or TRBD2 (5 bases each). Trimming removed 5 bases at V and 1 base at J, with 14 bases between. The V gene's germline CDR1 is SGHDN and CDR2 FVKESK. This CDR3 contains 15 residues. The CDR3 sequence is CASSVLEGSQETQYF. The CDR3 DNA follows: TGTGCCAGCAGCGTACTAGAGGGGAGCCAAGAGACCCAGTACTTC.

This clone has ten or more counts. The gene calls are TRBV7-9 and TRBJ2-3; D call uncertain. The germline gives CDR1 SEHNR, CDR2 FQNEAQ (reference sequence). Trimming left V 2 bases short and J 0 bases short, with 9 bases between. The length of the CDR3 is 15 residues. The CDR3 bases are TGTGCCAGCAGCTTAACGGGTGCTAGCACAGATACGCAGTATTTT. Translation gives CASSLTGASTDTQYF.

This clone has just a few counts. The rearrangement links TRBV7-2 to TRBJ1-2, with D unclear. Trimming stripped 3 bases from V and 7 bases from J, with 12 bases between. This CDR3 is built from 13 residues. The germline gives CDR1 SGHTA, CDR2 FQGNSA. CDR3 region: CASSLAHRGGYTF. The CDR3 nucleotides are TGTGCCAGCAGCTTGGCACATCGGGGTGGCTACACCTTC.

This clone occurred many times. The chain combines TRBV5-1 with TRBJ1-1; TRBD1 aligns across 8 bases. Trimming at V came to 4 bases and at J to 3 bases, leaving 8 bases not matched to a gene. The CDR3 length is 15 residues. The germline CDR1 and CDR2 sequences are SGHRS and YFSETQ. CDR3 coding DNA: TGCGCCAGCAGCACCGGACAGGGTTGGGACACTGAAGCTTTCTTT. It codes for CASSTGQGWDTEAFF.

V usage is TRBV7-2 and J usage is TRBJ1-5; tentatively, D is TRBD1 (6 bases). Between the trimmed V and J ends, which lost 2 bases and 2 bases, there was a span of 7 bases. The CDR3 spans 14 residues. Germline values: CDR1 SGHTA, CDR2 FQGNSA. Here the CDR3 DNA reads TGTGCCAGCAGCTTAAGGGGGGGCAATCAGCCCCAGCATTTT. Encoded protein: CASSLRGGNQPQHF.

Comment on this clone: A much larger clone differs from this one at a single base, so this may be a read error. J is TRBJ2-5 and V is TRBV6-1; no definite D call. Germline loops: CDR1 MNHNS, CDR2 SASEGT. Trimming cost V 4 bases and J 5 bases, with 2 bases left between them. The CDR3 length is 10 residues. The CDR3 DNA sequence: TGTGCCAGCAGTGTCGAGACCCAGTACTTC. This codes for CASSVETQYF.

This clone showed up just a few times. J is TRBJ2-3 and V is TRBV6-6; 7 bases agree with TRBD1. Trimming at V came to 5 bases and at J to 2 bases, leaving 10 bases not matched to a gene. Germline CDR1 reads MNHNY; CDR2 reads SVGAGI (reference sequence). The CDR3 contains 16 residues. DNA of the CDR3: TGTGCCAGCAGTAAAAAGACAGGGCCTTTCACAGATACGCAGTATTTT. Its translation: CASSKKTGPFTDTQYF.

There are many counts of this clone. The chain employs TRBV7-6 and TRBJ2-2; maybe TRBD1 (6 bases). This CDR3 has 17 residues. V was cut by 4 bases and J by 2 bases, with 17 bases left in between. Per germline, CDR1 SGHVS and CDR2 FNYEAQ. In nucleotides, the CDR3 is TGTGCCAGCAGCTCCAGACCGGGACAAGATAACACCGGGGAGCTGTTTTTT. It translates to CASSSRPGQDNTGELFF.

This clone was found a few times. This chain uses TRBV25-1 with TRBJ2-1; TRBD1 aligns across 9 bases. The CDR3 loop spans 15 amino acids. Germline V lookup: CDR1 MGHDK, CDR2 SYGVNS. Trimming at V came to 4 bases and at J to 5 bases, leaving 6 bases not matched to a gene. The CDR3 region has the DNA TGTGCCAGCAGTGCCTCCGGACAGGGGAACAATGAGCAGTTCTTC. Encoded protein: CASSASGQGNNEQFF.

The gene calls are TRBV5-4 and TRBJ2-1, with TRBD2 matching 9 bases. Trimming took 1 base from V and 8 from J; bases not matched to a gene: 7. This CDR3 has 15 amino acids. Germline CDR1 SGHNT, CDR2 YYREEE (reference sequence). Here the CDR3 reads CASSLKVAGVDEQFF. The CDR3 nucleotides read TGTGCCAGCAGCTTGAAGGTAGCGGGAGTAGATGAGCAGTTCTTC.

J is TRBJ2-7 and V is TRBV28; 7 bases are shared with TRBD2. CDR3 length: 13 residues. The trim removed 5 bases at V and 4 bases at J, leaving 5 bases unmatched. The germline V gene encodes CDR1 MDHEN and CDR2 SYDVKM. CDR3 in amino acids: CASSRSGNYEQYF. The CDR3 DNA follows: TGTGCCAGCAGTCGGAGCGGGAATTACGAGCAGTACTTC.

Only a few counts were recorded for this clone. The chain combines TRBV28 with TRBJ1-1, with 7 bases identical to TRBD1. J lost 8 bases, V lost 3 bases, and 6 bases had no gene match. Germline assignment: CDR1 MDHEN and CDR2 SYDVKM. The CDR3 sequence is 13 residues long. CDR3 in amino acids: CASSLGRDSEAFF. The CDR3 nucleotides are TGTGCCAGCAGTTTGGGCCGGGACAGCGAAGCTTTCTTT.

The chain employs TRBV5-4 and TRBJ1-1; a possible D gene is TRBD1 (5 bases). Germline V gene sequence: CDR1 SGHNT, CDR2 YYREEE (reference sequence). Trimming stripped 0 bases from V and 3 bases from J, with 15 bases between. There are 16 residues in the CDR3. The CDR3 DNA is TGTGCCAGCAGCTTGGGTTTCGGGACCCGAGACACTGAAGCTTTCTTT. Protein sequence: CASSLGFGTRDTEAFF. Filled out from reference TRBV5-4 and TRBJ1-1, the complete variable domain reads ETGVTQSPTHLIKTRGQQVTLRCSSQSGHNTVSWYQQALGQGPQFIFQYYREEENGRGNFPPRFSGLQFPNYSSELNVNALELDDSALYLCASSLGFGTRDTEAFFGQGTRLTVV.

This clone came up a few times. CDR3 DNA sequence: TGTGCCAGCTCACCTCTAGAACTGGGAGAGACCCAGTACTTC. This translates into CASSPLELGETQYF. V usage is TRBV18 and J usage is TRBJ2-5; the D is unclear. The CDR3 contains 14 residues. Per the germline V gene, CDR1 is KGHSH and CDR2 is LQKENI. Trimming cost V 3 bases and J 4 bases, with 12 bases left between them.

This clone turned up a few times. The chain's CDR3 is CASSLYPGLVYGYTF. For the CDR3, the DNA is TGTGCCAGCAGTTTATATCCGGGCCTAGTATATGGCTACACCTTC. The rearrangement joins TRBV28 to TRBJ1-2; D not certain. This CDR3 comprises 15 residues. V dropped 1 base and J dropped 5 bases, with 14 bases sitting between them. Germline values: CDR1 MDHEN, CDR2 SYDVKM.

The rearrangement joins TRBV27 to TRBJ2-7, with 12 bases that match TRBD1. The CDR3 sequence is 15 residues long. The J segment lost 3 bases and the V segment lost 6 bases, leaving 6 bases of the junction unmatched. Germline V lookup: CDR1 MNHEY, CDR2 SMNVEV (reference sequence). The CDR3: CASRLGTGGYYEQYF. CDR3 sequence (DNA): TGTGCCAGCAGGCTAGGGACAGGGGGCTACTACGAGCAGTACTTC.

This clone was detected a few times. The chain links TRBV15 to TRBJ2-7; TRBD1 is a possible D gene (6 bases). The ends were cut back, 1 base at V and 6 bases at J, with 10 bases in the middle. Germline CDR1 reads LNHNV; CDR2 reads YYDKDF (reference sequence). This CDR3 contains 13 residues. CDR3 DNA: TGTGCCACCAGCAGAGCCTTGGACAGCGAGCAGTACTTC. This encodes CATSRALDSEQYF.

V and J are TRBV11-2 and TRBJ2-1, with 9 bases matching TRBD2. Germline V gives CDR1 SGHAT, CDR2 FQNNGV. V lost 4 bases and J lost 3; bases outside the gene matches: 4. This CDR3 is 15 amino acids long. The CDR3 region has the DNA TGTGCCAGCAGCTCCAGACTAGCGGTCTACAATGAGCAGTTCTTC. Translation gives CASSSRLAVYNEQFF.

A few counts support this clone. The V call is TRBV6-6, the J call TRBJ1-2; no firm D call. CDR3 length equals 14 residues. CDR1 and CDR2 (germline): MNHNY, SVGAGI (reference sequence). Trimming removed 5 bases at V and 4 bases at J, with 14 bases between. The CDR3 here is CASSEGVRSYGYTF. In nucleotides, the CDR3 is TGTGCCAGCAGTGAGGGTGTGCGTAGCTATGGCTACACCTTC.

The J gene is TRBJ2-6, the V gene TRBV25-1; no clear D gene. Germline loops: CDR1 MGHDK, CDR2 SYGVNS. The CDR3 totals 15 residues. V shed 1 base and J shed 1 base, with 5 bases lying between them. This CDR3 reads CASSESASGANVLTF. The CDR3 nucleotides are TGTGCCAGCAGTGAATCAGCTTCTGGGGCCAACGTCCTGACTTTC.

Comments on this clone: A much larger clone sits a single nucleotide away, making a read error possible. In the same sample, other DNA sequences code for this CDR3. CDR3 loop: CASSVGLQETQYF. The CDR3 bases are TGTGCCAGCAGTGTTGGGTTACAAGAGACCCAGTACTTC. This chain uses TRBV28 with TRBJ2-5; D unclear. The V gene lost 5 bases and the J gene lost 2 bases, with 9 bases spanning the gap. The CDR3 length is 13 residues. Germline loops: CDR1 MDHEN, CDR2 SYDVKM. The full variable domain, with the rest looked up from reference TRBV28 and TRBJ2-5, is DVKVTQSSRYLVKRTGEKVFLECVQDMDHENMFWYRQDPGLGLRLIYFSYDVKMKEKGDIPEGYSVSREKKERFSLILESASTNQTSMYLCASSVGLQETQYFGPGTRLLVL.